This TCR beta chain is from a study of T cell responses to AZD1222 COVID-19 vaccine. Of note for this clone: Antigen: not known.

Pooled samples include second doses given at about 4 or 12 weeks. TCRdb's copy holds only in-frame clones and misses some; the assay was immunoSEQ multiplex PCR. The sample lists more than 150,000 clones, 88% seen once, with roughly 26% in the top ten. The CDR3 is 19 residues long. Germline V gives CDR1 MDHEN, CDR2 SYDVKM. V lost 10 bases, J lost 0 bases, and 17 bases stayed unmatched. General study results and limits: Clonal diversity was possibly underestimated, and the donors were mostly white British, with more females.

The J gene is TRBJ2-1, the V gene TRBV28; TRBD2 matches at 11 bases. This TCR was sampled from an adult who received the AZD1222 COVID-19 vaccine. Here the sequenced sample was peripheral blood, taken 28 days after the second AZD1222 dose. The DNA of the CDR3 is TGTGCCACCGGGACTAGCGGTCGGAGAGGCCCAGGCTCCTACAATGAGCAGTTCTTC. Protein sequence: CATGTSGRRGPGSYNEQFF.